The entry below gives a single T cell receptor beta chain sequence along with its context. This record comes from a study of cytomegalovirus exposure and HLA in healthy donors. Use of 60 Vbeta and 13 Jbeta primers characterized the PCR. Sequenced by immunoSEQ multiplex PCR; TCRdb stores in-frame clones only, minus some. The sample holds about 210,000 clones, around 78% seen once. Sequencing was carried out using PBMCs. This sequence was found in a boy between 10 and 17 years old in good health and CMV-seronegative.

CDR3 amino acids: CASSLDLAGDEQFF. CDR3 nucleotides: TGTGCCAGCAGCTTGGACCTAGCGGGAGACGAGCAGTTCTTC. V usage is TRBV5-4 and J usage is TRBJ2-1; 10 nucleotides agree with TRBD2. With V trimmed by 0 bases and J by 10 bases, 4 bases remained unmatched. CDR3 length: 14 amino acids. Germline-derived CDR1 and CDR2 are SGHNT and YYREEE (reference sequence).